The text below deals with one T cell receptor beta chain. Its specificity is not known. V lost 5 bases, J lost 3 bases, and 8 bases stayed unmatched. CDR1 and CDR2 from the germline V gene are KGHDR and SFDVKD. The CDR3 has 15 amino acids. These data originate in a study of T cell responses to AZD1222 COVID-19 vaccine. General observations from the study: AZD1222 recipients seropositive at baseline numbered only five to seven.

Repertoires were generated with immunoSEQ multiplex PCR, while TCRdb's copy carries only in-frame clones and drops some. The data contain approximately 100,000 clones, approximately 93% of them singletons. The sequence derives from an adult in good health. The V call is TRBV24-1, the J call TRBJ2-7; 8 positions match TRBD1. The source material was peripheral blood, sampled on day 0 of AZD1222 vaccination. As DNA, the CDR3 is TGTGCCACCAGTGCCCCCCGACAGGGGCACTACGAGCAGTACTTC. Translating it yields CATSAPRQGHYEQYF.